These 16 T cell receptor beta chains originate from one sample sequenced in a study of blood T cell repertoires in COVID-19. Sequencing used immunoSEQ multiplex PCR; TCRdb keeps in-frame clones, though not all of them. The table lists a few hundred thousand clones, roughly 91% of them singletons, with roughly 1.9% in the top ten. Material for sequencing was peripheral blood. These receptors all stem from a woman in her twenties or thirties with COVID-19, enrolled during active disease.

This chain connects TRBV5-4 to TRBJ2-7; no definite D call. This CDR3 has 14 amino acids. Germline-derived CDR1 and CDR2 are SGHNT and YYREEE (reference sequence). The V and J ends lost 0 bases and 2 bases respectively, with 9 bases between them. The CDR3 loop reads CASSLGGQAYEQYF. CDR3 DNA: TGTGCCAGCAGCTTGGGTGGTCAGGCCTACGAGCAGTACTTC.

The chain has TRBV5-1 and TRBJ1-6, with 8 bases that match TRBD1. CDR1 is SGHRS and CDR2 is YFSETQ in the germline V gene. The ends lost 5 bases at V and 6 bases at J; junction bases unmatched: 7. The length of the CDR3 is 15 residues. CDR3 region: CASSSGQGGNSPLHF. In DNA, the CDR3 is TGCGCCAGCAGTTCTGGACAGGGAGGTAATTCACCCCTCCACTTT.

The V gene is TRBV21-1, the J gene TRBJ1-2; whether TRBD1, the table's D call, matches the DNA was not checked. TRBV21-1 constitutes a pseudogene. There are 16 residues in the CDR3. The CDR3 bases are TGTGCCAGCAGCAAAGGGGAGCCTGGGACAGTCAAGGGCTACACCTTC. It is translated as CASSKGEPGTVKGYTF.

This clone appeared a few times. The rearrangement uses TRBV6-4 and TRBJ2-7, with 7 bases matching TRBD1. Germline-derived CDR1 and CDR2 are MRHNA and SNTAGT. The CDR3 contains 12 residues. With V trimmed by 7 bases and J by 6 bases, 6 bases remained unmatched. As DNA, the CDR3 is TGTGCCAGCACCAGGGGGAAAGGCGAGCAGTACTTC. Protein: CASTRGKGEQYF.

This clone was picked up a small number of times. This chain joins TRBV7-9 and TRBJ1-1; D may be TRBD1 (6 bases). Germline CDR1 reads SEHNR; CDR2 reads FQNEAQ (reference sequence). Trimming took off 5 bases at V and 2 bases at J, with 12 bases between the two ends. The CDR3 is 14 residues long. CDR3 in DNA: TGTGCCAGCAGCACCCGGACAGCCAACACTGAAGCTTTCTTT. Translating gives CASSTRTANTEAFF.

This clone was observed a handful of times. This rearrangement joins TRBV7-9 to TRBJ1-6; no firm D call. Germline V lookup: CDR1 SEHNR, CDR2 FQNEAQ (reference sequence). Trimming left V 4 bases short and J 10 bases short, with 23 bases between. The CDR3 is 17 amino acids. This CDR3 is CASSSLTGSELKSPLHF. CDR3 in DNA: TGTGCCAGCAGCTCCCTCACGGGGTCGGAGTTAAAGTCACCCCTCCACTTT.

V is TRBV10-3 and J is TRBJ1-4; no clear D gene. The length of the CDR3 is 13 residues. Trimming removed 4 bases at V and 8 bases at J, with 11 bases between. Germline values: CDR1 ENHRY, CDR2 SYGVKD. The CDR3, as DNA: TGTGCCATCAGTGTTGGAGGACGGGAAAAACTGTTTTTT. Its protein is CAISVGGREKLFF.

CDR3: CASSFGGGGNEQYF. In DNA form, the CDR3 reads TGCGCCAGCAGCTTCGGGGGCGGGGGTAACGAGCAGTACTTC. The chain employs TRBV5-1 and TRBJ2-7; possible D gene TRBD2, 7 bases. CDR3 size: 14 residues. The V gene lost 2 bases and the J gene lost 5 bases, with 14 bases spanning the gap. Germline V gene data show CDR1 as SGHRS and CDR2 as YFSETQ.

The chain combines TRBV19 with TRBJ1-1; unclear D gene. Germline assignment: CDR1 LNHDA and CDR2 SQIVND (reference sequence). The length of the CDR3 is 16 residues. The V gene lost 4 bases and the J gene lost 3 bases, with 18 bases spanning the gap. CDR3 bases: TGTGCCAGTAGTAAATTACCGGCGGGAAGGGACACTGAAGCTTTCTTT. This translates into CASSKLPAGRDTEAFF.

This sequence joins TRBV3-1 (or the pseudogene TRBV3-2) and TRBJ2-2; possible D gene TRBD1, 6 bases. This CDR3 is 15 amino acids long. CDR1 LGHDT and CDR2 YNNKEL come from the germline V gene (reference sequence). V shed 6 bases and J shed 7 bases, with 18 bases lying between them. Here the CDR3 DNA reads TGTGCCAGCAGTGCCGACAGCGAAGGGGGCGGGGAGCTGTTTTTT. Translation gives CASSADSEGGGELFF.

The gene calls are TRBV9 and TRBJ2-3, with D uncertain. This CDR3 is 12 amino acids long. V dropped 0 bases and J dropped 6 bases, with 5 bases sitting between them. CDR1 SGDLS and CDR2 YYNGEE come from the germline V gene. CDR3 sequence: CASSVVSDTQYF. The CDR3 coding sequence is TGTGCCAGCAGCGTAGTTTCGGATACGCAGTATTTT.

The rearrangement joins TRBV5-4 to TRBJ2-5; perhaps TRBD2 as D (5 bases). This CDR3 contains 15 residues. Trimming cost V 0 bases and J 2 bases, with 11 bases left between them. Germline V gives CDR1 SGHNT, CDR2 YYREEE (reference sequence). CDR3 in amino acids: CASSLARGDQETQYF. CDR3 DNA sequence: TGTGCCAGCAGCTTGGCACGGGGAGATCAAGAGACCCAGTACTTC.

The V and J genes are TRBV5-6 and TRBJ1-1; D not certain. The CDR3 runs to 14 residues. Germline-derived CDR1 and CDR2 are SGHDT and YYEEEE. The V end lost 4 bases, the J end lost 9 bases, and 19 bases lay between the germline ends. The CDR3 nucleotides read TGTGCCAGCAGCCAATATGGAGGAGGGTTTCAAGCTTTCTTT. Encoded protein: CASSQYGGGFQAFF.

This chain links TRBV15 with TRBJ1-2, with 7 bases lining up with TRBD1. Per the germline V gene, CDR1 is LNHNV and CDR2 is YYDKDF (reference sequence). V dropped 5 bases and J dropped 3; count of bases not matched to a gene: 9. The CDR3 length is 15 residues. The CDR3 region is CATSPMGTEDYGYTF. The CDR3 DNA sequence: TGTGCCACCAGCCCAATGGGGACAGAAGACTATGGCTACACCTTC.

The chain uses TRBV6-5 and TRBJ2-5; 9 positions match TRBD1. V dropped 2 bases and J dropped 11; count of bases not matched to a gene: 6. Germline V gene data show CDR1 as MNHEY and CDR2 as SVGAGI. The CDR3 is 13 residues long. This CDR3 reads CASSYPGQGDQYF. DNA for the CDR3: TGTGCCAGCAGTTACCCGGGACAGGGTGATCAGTACTTC.

The V gene is TRBV19, the J gene TRBJ1-5; possible D gene TRBD1, 5 bases. The germline V and J ends were trimmed by 5 bases and 6 bases, with 29 bases remaining between them. The CDR3 runs 19 residues. Germline loops: CDR1 LNHDA, CDR2 SQIVND (reference sequence). The CDR3 DNA is TGTGCCAGTAGTGGGGGGACGGTACTATGGCTCGGGGTGGGTCAGCCCCAGCATTTT. Translated: CASSGGTVLWLGVGQPQHF.